This T cell receptor beta chain was captured by sequencing in a study of blood T cell repertoires in COVID-19. Clones were sequenced by immunoSEQ multiplex PCR, and TCRdb holds only the in-frame ones, with some missing. The data show 55,000 to 70,000 clones, with around 78% seen just once and roughly 5.3% held by the top ten. CDR1 DFQATT and CDR2 SNEGSKA come from the germline V gene (reference sequence). The J segment lost 4 bases and the V segment lost 3 bases, leaving 14 bases of the junction unmatched. CDR3 length: 17 amino acids. The sequenced sample was peripheral blood. The V gene is TRBV20-1, the J gene TRBJ2-3; 9 bases line up with TRBD2. The TCR sequence derives from a human donor in a cohort sampled during active COVID-19. For the CDR3, the DNA is TGCAGTGCTAGTCAGGTAGCGGGGGCCCCGAGAGCAGATACGCAGTATTTT. The encoded protein is CSASQVAGAPRADTQYF.